These T cell receptor beta chains were read from a single sample in a study of identical twins. One entry per CDR3 protein, called by TCRdb with MiXCR from the 5' RACE reads. The sample has about 470,000 distinct CDR3 sequences, roughly 26% seen once. These same data were also listed under a study on T cells expressing NK-cell markers.

The source material was CD4+ T cells sorted from blood. The source of these receptors is a woman aged 18-35 years in good health. The conserved cysteine and the conserved F or W are not part of the CDR3 here.

j_call: TRBJ2-2; v_call: TRBV20-1; cdr3_aa: SAMDHLRTGELF
j_call: TRBJ1-2; v_call: TRBV9; cdr3_aa: ASSEPGEDGYT
j_call: TRBJ2-7; v_call: TRBV20-1; cdr3_aa: SASEPAGGPRQY
j_call: TRBJ1-6; v_call: TRBV12-3/TRBV12-4; cdr3_aa: ASRQGINSPLH
j_call: TRBJ2-3; v_call: TRBV20-1; cdr3_aa: SATLLAGSDTQY
j_call: TRBJ1-4; v_call: TRBV7-6; cdr3_aa: ASSDRDSSNEKLF
j_call: TRBJ1-1; v_call: TRBV7-2; cdr3_aa: ASSRGSGNTEAF
j_call: TRBJ1-1; v_call: TRBV12-3/TRBV12-4; cdr3_aa: ASSFGRTNTEAF
j_call: TRBJ2-1; v_call: TRBV11-2; cdr3_aa: ASSLGLAGGSYNEQF
j_call: TRBJ2-3; v_call: TRBV2; cdr3_aa: ATQGVSVDTQY
j_call: TRBJ2-7; v_call: TRBV9; cdr3_aa: ASSVGTRGTYEQY
j_call: TRBJ2-3; v_call: TRBV6-5; cdr3_aa: ASSYRGTTDTQY
j_call: TRBJ2-2; v_call: TRBV11-2; cdr3_aa: ASSFIGIKTGELF
j_call: TRBJ1-3; v_call: TRBV12-3/TRBV12-4; cdr3_aa: ASSRTMAGNTIY
j_call: TRBJ2-5; v_call: TRBV7-9; cdr3_aa: ASSFRGLETQY
j_call: TRBJ2-7; v_call: TRBV20-1; cdr3_aa: SASGTGATYEQY
j_call: TRBJ2-7; v_call: TRBV11-2; cdr3_aa: ASSSRVRSYEQY
j_call: TRBJ2-3; v_call: TRBV10-3; cdr3_aa: AISNGAGDADTQY
j_call: TRBJ2-3; v_call: TRBV4-2; cdr3_aa: ASSQGARAGTDTQY
j_call: TRBJ1-2; v_call: TRBV20-1; cdr3_aa: SATTANYGYT
j_call: TRBJ2-3; v_call: TRBV6-6; cdr3_aa: ASSWTFTQY
j_call: TRBJ1-5; v_call: TRBV12-3/TRBV12-4; cdr3_aa: ASSLEGRSQPQH
j_call: TRBJ2-7; v_call: TRBV30; cdr3_aa: AWSVLRSNRHEQY
j_call: TRBJ2-1; v_call: TRBV20-1; cdr3_aa: SARAGRLNNEQF
j_call: TRBJ1-1; v_call: TRBV5-1; cdr3_aa: ASSPEPGPRPNTEAF
j_call: TRBJ2-5; v_call: TRBV16; cdr3_aa: ASSQPLQETQY
j_call: TRBJ2-1; v_call: TRBV7-9; cdr3_aa: AEESEVNEQF
j_call: TRBJ1-5; v_call: TRBV5-1; cdr3_aa: ASSLAENQPQH
j_call: TRBJ2-1; v_call: TRBV20-1; cdr3_aa: SAPRGGASYNEQF
j_call: TRBJ2-3; v_call: TRBV7-8; cdr3_aa: ASSPDRLTDTQY
j_call: TRBJ1-5; v_call: TRBV12-3/TRBV12-4; cdr3_aa: ASSVIMNQPQH
j_call: TRBJ2-5; v_call: TRBV7-2; cdr3_aa: ASSLGSGTQETQY
j_call: TRBJ1-2; v_call: TRBV6-2/TRBV6-3; cdr3_aa: ASSQSGYGYT
j_call: TRBJ2-5; v_call: TRBV29-1; cdr3_aa: SVAQETQY
j_call: TRBJ1-1; v_call: TRBV9; cdr3_aa: ASSVWTGANTEAF
j_call: TRBJ2-2; v_call: TRBV20-1; cdr3_aa: SARDSGNTGELF
j_call: TRBJ1-1; v_call: TRBV7-9; cdr3_aa: ASSSLGRKNTEAF
j_call: TRBJ2-2; v_call: TRBV5-6; cdr3_aa: ASSSGRLAGGAGTGELF
j_call: TRBJ2-1; v_call: TRBV18; cdr3_aa: ASSPMNPSSYNEQF
j_call: TRBJ2-3; v_call: TRBV11-2; cdr3_aa: ASSPGRSGLGTDTQY
j_call: TRBJ1-1; v_call: TRBV5-1; cdr3_aa: ASSLMSIDEAF
j_call: TRBJ2-3; v_call: TRBV7-2; cdr3_aa: ASSTSGNTDTQY
j_call: TRBJ2-1; v_call: TRBV7-9; cdr3_aa: ASRSSGGASYNEQF